This TCR beta chain emerged from a study of cytomegalovirus exposure and HLA in healthy donors. The overall study: Drawn from HLA-typed donors, about 82 million unique TCRs were held in an early data release.

This clone was counted a few times. Antigen: not known. Points from the study as a whole: V- and J-gene trimming in TCR beta was tied to a missense DCLRE1C variant by an analysis performed later.

PCR involved 60 Vbeta and 13 Jbeta primers. The repertoire was sequenced with immunoSEQ multiplex PCR; TCRdb's copy has only in-frame clones and lacks some. The top ten hold roughly 6% of the sample, which has about 140,000 clones, roughly three fifths seen once. CDR1 is SGHTA, CDR2 FQGNSA, per germline. This CDR3 spans 14 amino acids. V was trimmed by 1 base and J by 2 bases, leaving 9 bases between them. Each donor's status was that of a healthy bone marrow donor. The sample was PBMCs. The V call is TRBV7-2, the J call TRBJ2-7; possible D gene TRBD1, 6 bases. This TCR came from a woman aged 55-70 years in good health and CMV-seronegative. The CDR3 coding sequence is TGTGCCAGCAGCTTAGGGGACATAACCTACGAGCAGTACTTC. This translates into CASSLGDITYEQYF.